Below are 10 T cell receptor beta chains sequenced from a single sample in a study of Ad26.COV2.S vaccination and SARS-CoV-2 variants. As to treatment: about 20 received Ad26.COV2.S at low or high dose, single or two shots; about five received placebo; per-sample allocation not given. The samples were gathered on day 63 after the first injection of vaccine or placebo. Clones were read by immunoSEQ multiplex PCR, and TCRdb kept only the in-frame ones, dropping some. The data hold hundreds of thousands of clones, with about 87% observed a single time. Specimen: peripheral blood, collected in a trial of Ad26.COV2.S vaccine versus placebo. The receptor set was obtained from a person between 18 and 65 years old who received the Ad26.COV2.S COVID-19 vaccine or a placebo.

CDR3 nucleotides: TGTGCCAGCAGCGACAACCCAACACAGGGTCGAGGAAACATTCAGTACTTC. It is translated as CASSDNPTQGRGNIQYF. The V gene is TRBV9, the J gene TRBJ2-4, with a weak D call TRBD1 (6 bases). CDR3 size: 17 residues. V lost 3 bases to trimming and J lost 6 bases, with 22 bases between them. Germline values: CDR1 SGDLS, CDR2 YYNGEE.

This rearrangement joins TRBV9 to TRBJ2-1; D uncertain. The CDR3 length is 14 residues. Trimming removed 3 bases at V and 0 bases at J, with 7 bases between. CDR1 is SGDLS and CDR2 is YYNGEE in the germline V gene. The CDR3 DNA reads TGTGCCAGCAGCGCGGTCTTCTCCTACAATGAGCAGTTCTTC. It encodes CASSAVFSYNEQFF.

The chain employs TRBV6-5 and TRBJ1-1; 12 nucleotides match TRBD1. The CDR3 has 15 residues. Germline V lookup: CDR1 MNHEY, CDR2 SVGAGI. With V trimmed by 2 bases and J by 3 bases, 1 base remained unmatched. CDR3 protein: CASSYGDRGHTEAFF. DNA of the CDR3: TGTGCCAGCAGTTACGGGGACAGGGGGCACACTGAAGCTTTCTTT.

The chain is built from TRBV5-1 and TRBJ2-7; tentatively, D is TRBD2 (6 bases). This CDR3 has 16 residues. Trimming took off 4 bases at V and 5 bases at J, with 22 bases between the two ends. Germline V gene data show CDR1 as SGHRS and CDR2 as YFSETQ. The CDR3 region is CASSRATGTLRDEQYF. For the CDR3, the DNA is TGCGCCAGCAGCCGTGCAACCGGGACTCTTAGGGACGAGCAGTACTTC.

In the case of this clone: Other DNA sequences within the sample encode an identical CDR3. V usage is TRBV4-1 and J usage is TRBJ2-7, with 8 positions matching TRBD1. The V gene end was trimmed by 0 bases and the J gene end by 2 bases; junction bases not matched to a gene: 0. The CDR3 sequence is 14 residues long. Germline CDR1 is MGHRA and CDR2 is YSYEKL. The DNA of the CDR3 is TGCGCCAGCAGCCAAGACAGGGGGCCCTACGAGCAGTACTTC. This encodes CASSQDRGPYEQYF.

V gene TRBV11-3 combines with J gene TRBJ2-1; no clear D. Germline-derived CDR1 and CDR2 are SGHNT and YENEEA. Trimming removed 5 bases at V and 5 bases at J, with 10 bases between. The CDR3 loop spans 13 amino acids. The CDR3, as DNA: TGTGCCAGCAGCAAAGGTCGAGACAATGAGCAGTTCTTC. Translating gives CASSKGRDNEQFF.

A few counts support this clone. This chain links TRBV19 with TRBJ2-1; 7 bases match TRBD1. Unmatched junction bases numbered 8, after V lost 5 bases and J lost 4 bases. Germline CDR1 and CDR2: LNHDA and SQIVND (reference sequence). The CDR3 runs 15 residues. This CDR3 is CASSDDRDPYNEQFF. The CDR3 DNA is TGTGCCAGTAGTGATGACAGGGACCCGTACAATGAGCAGTTCTTC.

CDR3 protein: CASSGLAASSYNEQFF. CDR3 nucleotides: TGTGCCAGCAGCGGGCTAGCGGCAAGCTCCTACAATGAGCAGTTCTTC. The V call is TRBV2, the J call TRBJ2-1, with 7 bases identical to TRBD2. Germline V lookup: CDR1 SNHLY, CDR2 FYNNEI. The CDR3 runs 16 residues. The ends lost 6 bases at V and 0 bases at J; junction bases unmatched: 8.

The CDR3: CASSQDDRVTFYGYTF. For the CDR3, the DNA is TGCGCCAGCAGCCAGGACGACAGGGTGACTTTCTATGGCTACACCTTC. V is TRBV4-1 and J is TRBJ1-2; 7 nucleotides align to TRBD1. The CDR3 covers 16 residues. Per the germline V gene, CDR1 is MGHRA and CDR2 is YSYEKL. V dropped 3 bases and J dropped 4; count of bases not matched to a gene: 11.

The rearrangement links TRBV24-1 to TRBJ2-7, with D hard to call. CDR1 is KGHDR, CDR2 SFDVKD, per germline. This CDR3 is 14 amino acids long. V lost 5 bases, J lost 2 bases, and 12 bases lay in between. This CDR3 reads CATSGNTPPYEQYF. CDR3 in DNA: TGTGCCACCAGTGGGAATACGCCCCCCTACGAGCAGTACTTC.